This paragraph reports one T cell receptor (beta chain). Its antigen is undetermined. Vbeta (60) and Jbeta (13) primers were used in the PCR. Method: immunoSEQ multiplex PCR; TCRdb's copy keeps in-frame clones and lacks some. There are 120,000 to 150,000 clones in the sample; 75% to 80% occur only once, and 3% lies in the top ten. V trimming: 6 bases; J trimming: 5 bases; junction bases outside the gene matches: 5. The CDR3 has 14 residues. Germline-derived CDR1 and CDR2 are MNHNS and SASEGT. The entry originates in a study of cytomegalovirus exposure and HLA in healthy donors. Study-level points and caveats: Investigators reported over 150 TCR beta chains as tied to cytomegalovirus. Most TCR sequences showed up rarely, but some public TCRs showed up in many donors. After further analysis at a later stage, under 20,000 TCR beta sequences were associated with HLA alleles at 0.05 false discovery rate. As a later analysis showed, several of the most significant clusters appeared to be linked to common viral pathogens.

This chain uses TRBV6-1 with TRBJ1-4; TRBD1 matches 8 bases. The sequence was collected from a man in his forties in good health and CMV-seropositive. Material: PBMCs. The CDR3 DNA follows: TGTGCCAGCAGGGCTGGACAGGGAAATGAAAAACTGTTTTTT. Its protein is CASRAGQGNEKLFF.